A selection of T cell receptor beta chains follows, all from one sample in a study of blood T cell repertoires in COVID-19. Only in-frame clones appear in the TCRdb table, and some are missing; sequencing was by immunoSEQ multiplex PCR. This table has some 260,000 clones, around 83% appearing once. Input material: peripheral blood. These receptors were collected from a man at least 80 years old with acute or convalescent COVID-19. Each CDR3 is given with its conserved first and last residue. D genes are given only for firm matches. Clone size, where shown, is once, few, many, or a class for clones that have expanded.

d_call j_call v_call clone_size cdr3_aa cdr3_nt
. TRBJ1-5 TRBV6-5 . CASSPGMSAQHF TGTGCCAGCAGTCCAGGGATGTCAGCCCAGCATTTT
TRBD1 TRBJ1-2 TRBV5-1 . CASSPGTGGGSYGYTF TGCGCCAGCAGCCCCGGGACAGGGGGAGGCTCCTATGGCTACACCTTC
TRBD2 TRBJ2-7 TRBV5-1 . CASSLTGGDRYEQYF TGCGCCAGCAGCTTAACGGGGGGGGATCGCTACGAGCAGTACTTC
. TRBJ2-3 TRBV24-1 . CATSDLNRERKYF TGTGCCACCAGTGATTTGAACAGGGAAAGGAAGTATTTT
. TRBJ1-1 TRBV7-9 . CASSSLAGTTVQDTEAFF TGTGCCAGCAGCTCGCTTGCGGGGACCACAGTTCAGGACACTGAAGCTTTCTTT
. TRBJ2-3 TRBV19 . CASSGVARTDTQYF TGTGCCAGTAGCGGGGTAGCTCGCACAGATACGCAGTATTTT
. TRBJ1-6 TRBV12-5 few CASGSSQGYNSPLHF TGTGCTAGTGGTTCATCTCAGGGTTATAATTCACCCCTCCACTTT
TRBD1 TRBJ2-2 TRBV5-4 . CASSLPGQGAVGELFF TGTGCCAGCAGCTTACCGGGACAGGGGGCTGTCGGGGAGCTGTTTTTT
. TRBJ1-5 TRBV5-8 . CASSTWGVGGNQPQHF TGTGCCAGCAGCACCTGGGGGGTTGGAGGCAATCAGCCCCAGCATTTT
TRBD2 TRBJ2-7 TRBV5-1 . CASSPAGGQTYEQYF TGCGCCAGCAGCCCGGCGGGGGGACAAACCTACGAGCAGTACTTC
. TRBJ1-2 TRBV25-1 . CASSVEGNYGYTF TGTGCCAGCAGTGTAGAGGGAAACTATGGCTACACCTTC
. TRBJ1-6 TRBV4-1 . CASSQPGTPERPLHF TGCGCCAGCAGCCAACCCGGGACACCGGAACGGCCCCTCCACTTT
TRBD2 TRBJ2-5 TRBV5-4 . CASSPIGGTETQYF TGTGCCAGCAGCCCGATCGGGGGGACGGAGACCCAGTACTTC
. TRBJ2-2 TRBV10-1 . CASSESQGYTGELFF TGCGCCAGCAGTGAGTCTCAGGGGTACACCGGGGAGCTGTTTTTT
. TRBJ1-2 TRBV4-2 . CASSQDGGDGYTF TGTGCCAGCAGCCAAGACGGAGGGGATGGCTACACCTTC
. TRBJ2-1 TRBV21-1 . CASSRILTSGPYNEQFF TGTGCCAGCAGCCGAATTTTAACTAGCGGGCCCTACAATGAGCAGTTCTTC
TRBD1 TRBJ2-3 TRBV19 . CASSIVQGATDTQYF TGTGCCAGTAGTATAGTTCAGGGGGCCACAGATACGCAGTATTTT
. TRBJ2-7 TRBV7-9 many CASSPRTASYEQYF TGTGCCAGCAGCCCCCGGACAGCCTCCTACGAGCAGTACTTC
. TRBJ2-2 TRBV7-2 . CASRRDFNTGELFF TGTGCCAGCAGACGGGACTTTAACACCGGGGAGCTGTTTTTT
. TRBJ1-6 TRBV18 . CASSENSPLHF TGTGCCAGCTCGGAGAATTCACCCCTCCACTTT
. TRBJ2-7 TRBV30 once CAWGQLHEQYF TGTGCCTGGGGACAGCTCCACGAGCAGTACTTC
TRBD1 TRBJ1-5 TRBV3-1/TRBV3-2 . CASSRAGTGVGQPQHF TGTGCCAGCAGTCGAGCCGGGACAGGGGTGGGGCAGCCCCAGCATTTT
. TRBJ2-4 TRBV4-1 . CASSQDKSLLGRLAKNIQYF TGCGCCAGCAGCCAAGATAAGTCTCTACTAGGGAGGCTAGCCAAAAACATTCAGTACTTC
. TRBJ1-5 TRBV21-1 few CASSKGGRGWLGNQPQHF TGTGCCAGCAGCAAAGGCGGCCGGGGTTGGCTCGGCAATCAGCCCCAGCATTTT
TRBD1 TRBJ1-5 TRBV23-1 . CATYRGRSNQPQHF TGCGCCACCTACAGGGGCCGGAGCAATCAGCCCCAGCATTTT
. TRBJ2-3 TRBV5-5 few CASSLPLTRDTQYF TGTGCCAGCAGCTTGCCTTTGACTAGGGATACGCAGTATTTT
TRBD2 TRBJ2-7 TRBV10-3 . CAISERTSGDEQYF TGTGCCATCAGTGAGAGGACTAGCGGGGACGAGCAGTACTTC
. TRBJ1-2 TRBV3-1/TRBV3-2 . CASSHRGYKAAGSYGYTF TGTGCCAGCAGCCATCGAGGATACAAGGCCGCGGGCTCCTATGGCTACACCTTC
. TRBJ2-5 TRBV24-1 . CATSAPTGLRETQYF TGTGCCACCAGTGCCCCTACGGGTTTGCGGGAGACCCAGTACTTC
TRBD1 TRBJ2-7 TRBV19 . CARGWTGGAHEQYF TGTGCCAGGGGCTGGACAGGGGGTGCCCACGAGCAGTACTTC
. TRBJ2-5 TRBV11-2 . CASSPRGGQPQETQYF TGTGCCAGCAGTCCCCGCGGGGGCCAACCTCAAGAGACCCAGTACTTC
. TRBJ2-7 TRBV6-6 few CASSSRGAYEQYF TGTGCCAGCAGTTCCCGGGGGGCTTACGAGCAGTACTTC
TRBD1 TRBJ2-7 TRBV11-1 few CASSPRTGGPSGEQYF TGTGCCAGCAGCCCACGGACAGGGGGCCCATCAGGCGAGCAGTACTTC
TRBD2 TRBJ2-3 TRBV27 . CASSLTWTLAGAADTQYF TGTGCCAGCAGTTTAACGTGGACACTAGCGGGGGCCGCAGATACGCAGTATTTT
. TRBJ1-1 TRBV7-2 . CASSVFDGSEAFF TGTGCCAGCAGCGTATTCGACGGGAGTGAAGCTTTCTTT
. TRBJ1-5 TRBV9 . CASSNQGRYLHF TGTGCCAGCAGCAACCAGGGTCGTTATCTGCATTTT
. TRBJ1-2 TRBV27 few CASSPQADSNYGYTF TGTGCCAGCAGTCCACAAGCCGACTCCAACTATGGCTACACCTTC
. TRBJ1-2 TRBV3-1/TRBV3-2 once CASSQGRSYGYTF TGTGCCAGCAGCCAAGGGAGGTCCTATGGCTACACCTTC
. TRBJ1-6 TRBV6-1 . CASSEAPVRGLHF TGTGCCAGCAGTGAAGCGCCCGTCCGGGGACTCCACTTT
TRBD2 TRBJ2-7 TRBV7-8 . CASSLLGGGPRQQYF TGTGCCAGCAGCTTACTGGGGGGAGGGCCAAGGCAGCAGTACTTC
. TRBJ1-5 TRBV6-1 . CASQRQGNQPQHF TGTGCCAGCCAAAGACAGGGCAATCAGCCCCAGCATTTT
TRBD1 TRBJ1-2 TRBV10-3 . CATLGQGNDGYTF TGTGCCACCCTGGGACAGGGGAACGATGGCTACACCTTC
. TRBJ2-7 TRBV7-2 . CASSPGYSSRGYEQYF TGTGCCAGCAGCCCGGGGTATAGCTCCCGGGGGTACGAGCAGTACTTC
TRBD1 TRBJ2-1 TRBV10-2 . CASRGQGAYNEQFF TGCGCCAGCAGGGGACAGGGCGCCTACAATGAGCAGTTCTTC
. TRBJ1-2 TRBV28 . CASSWGGAEFNYGYTF TGTGCCAGCAGTTGGGGGGGAGCAGAATTCAACTATGGCTACACCTTC
TRBD2 TRBJ2-3 TRBV2 few CASASGRLDTQYF TGTGCCAGTGCTAGCGGGAGGTTGGATACGCAGTATTTT
. TRBJ2-7 TRBV2 few CASSERAQGWDEQYF TGTGCCAGCAGTGAACGGGCACAGGGATGGGACGAGCAGTACTTC
TRBD2 TRBJ2-1 TRBV27 . CASSGRDYRTYNEQFF TGTGCCAGCAGTGGGCGGGACTACCGGACTTACAATGAGCAGTTCTTC
. TRBJ2-3 TRBV28 . CASSLSSQVWATDTQYF TGTGCCAGCAGTTTATCGAGCCAAGTTTGGGCCACAGATACGCAGTATTTT
. TRBJ2-2 TRBV14 . CASSETFFHTGELFF TGTGCCAGCAGCGAGACTTTCTTTCACACCGGGGAGCTGTTTTTT
. TRBJ1-3 TRBV4-1 . CASSQEPVGGAENTIYF TGCGCCAGCAGCCAAGAGCCCGTTGGGGGGGCCGAAAACACCATATATTTT
. TRBJ2-2 TRBV7-9 . CASSLAQPTTTGELFF TGTGCCAGCAGCTTAGCGCAACCTACCACCACCGGGGAGCTGTTTTTT
TRBD1 TRBJ2-2 TRBV6-6 . CASSARDRGFVGELFF TGTGCCAGCAGTGCCCGGGACAGGGGTTTTGTCGGGGAGCTGTTTTTT
. TRBJ1-5 TRBV2 . CASSTESNQPQHF TGTGCCAGCAGTACAGAGAGCAATCAGCCCCAGCATTTT
TRBD2 TRBJ2-1 TRBV2 . CASSSWGPGLAGAYNEQFF TGTGCCAGCAGTTCCTGGGGACCGGGACTAGCGGGGGCCTACAATGAGCAGTTCTTC